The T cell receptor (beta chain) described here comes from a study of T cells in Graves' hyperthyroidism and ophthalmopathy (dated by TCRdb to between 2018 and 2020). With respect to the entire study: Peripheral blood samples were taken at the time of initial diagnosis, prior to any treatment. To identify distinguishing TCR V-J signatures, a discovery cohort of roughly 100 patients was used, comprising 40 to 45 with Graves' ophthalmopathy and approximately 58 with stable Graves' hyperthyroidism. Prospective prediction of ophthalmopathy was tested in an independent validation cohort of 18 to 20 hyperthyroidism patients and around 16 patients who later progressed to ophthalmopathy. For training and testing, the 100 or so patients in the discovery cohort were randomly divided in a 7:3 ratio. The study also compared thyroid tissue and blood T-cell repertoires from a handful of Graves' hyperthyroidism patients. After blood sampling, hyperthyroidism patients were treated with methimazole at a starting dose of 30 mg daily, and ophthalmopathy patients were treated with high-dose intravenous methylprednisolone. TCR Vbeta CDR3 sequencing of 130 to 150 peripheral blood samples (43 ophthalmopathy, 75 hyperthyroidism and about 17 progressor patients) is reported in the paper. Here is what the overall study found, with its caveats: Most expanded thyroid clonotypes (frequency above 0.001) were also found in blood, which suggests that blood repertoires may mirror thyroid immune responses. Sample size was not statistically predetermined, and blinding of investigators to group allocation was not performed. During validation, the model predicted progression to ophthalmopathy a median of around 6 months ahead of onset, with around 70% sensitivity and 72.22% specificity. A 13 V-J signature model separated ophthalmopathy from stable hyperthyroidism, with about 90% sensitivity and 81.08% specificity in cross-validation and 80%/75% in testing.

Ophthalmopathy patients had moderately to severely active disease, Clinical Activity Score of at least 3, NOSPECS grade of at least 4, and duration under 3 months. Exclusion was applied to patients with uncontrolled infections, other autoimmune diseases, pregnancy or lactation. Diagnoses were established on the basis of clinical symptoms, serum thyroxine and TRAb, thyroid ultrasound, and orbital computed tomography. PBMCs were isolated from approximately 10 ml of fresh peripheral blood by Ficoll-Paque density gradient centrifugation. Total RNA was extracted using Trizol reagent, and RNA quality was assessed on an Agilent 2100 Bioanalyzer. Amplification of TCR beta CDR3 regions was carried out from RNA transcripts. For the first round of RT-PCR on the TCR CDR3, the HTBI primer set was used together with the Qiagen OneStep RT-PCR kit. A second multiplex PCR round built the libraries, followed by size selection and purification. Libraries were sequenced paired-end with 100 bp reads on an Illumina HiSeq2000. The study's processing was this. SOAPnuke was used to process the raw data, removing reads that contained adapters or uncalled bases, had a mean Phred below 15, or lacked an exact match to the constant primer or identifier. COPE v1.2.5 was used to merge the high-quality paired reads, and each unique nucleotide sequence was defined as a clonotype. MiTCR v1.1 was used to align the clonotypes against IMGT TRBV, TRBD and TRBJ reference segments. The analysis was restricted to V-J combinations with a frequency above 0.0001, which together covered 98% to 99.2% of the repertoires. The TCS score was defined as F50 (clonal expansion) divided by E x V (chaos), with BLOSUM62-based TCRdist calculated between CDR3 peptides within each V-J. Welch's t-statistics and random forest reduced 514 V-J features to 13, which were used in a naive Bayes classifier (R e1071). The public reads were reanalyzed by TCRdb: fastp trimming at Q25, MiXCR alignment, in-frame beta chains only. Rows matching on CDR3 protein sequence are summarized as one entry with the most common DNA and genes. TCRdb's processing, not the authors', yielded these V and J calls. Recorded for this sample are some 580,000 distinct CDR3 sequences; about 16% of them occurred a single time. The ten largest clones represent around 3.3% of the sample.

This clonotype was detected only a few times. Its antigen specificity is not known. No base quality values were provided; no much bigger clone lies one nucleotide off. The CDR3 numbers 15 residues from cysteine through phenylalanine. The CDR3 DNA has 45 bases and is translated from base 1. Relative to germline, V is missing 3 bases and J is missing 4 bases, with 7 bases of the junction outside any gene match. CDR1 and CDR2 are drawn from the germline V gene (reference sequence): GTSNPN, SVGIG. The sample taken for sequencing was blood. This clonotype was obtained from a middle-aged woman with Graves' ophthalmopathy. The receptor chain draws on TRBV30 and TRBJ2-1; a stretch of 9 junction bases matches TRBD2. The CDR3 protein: CAWSTLAGPYNEQFF. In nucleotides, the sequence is TGTGCCTGGAGCACACTAGCGGGCCCGTACAATGAGCAGTTCTTC. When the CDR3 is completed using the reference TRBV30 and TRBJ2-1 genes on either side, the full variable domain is SQTIHQWPATLVQPVGSPLSLECTVEGTSNPNLYWYRQAAGRGLQLLFYSVGIGQISSEVPQNLSASRPQDRQFILSSKKLLLSDSGFYLCAWSTLAGPYNEQFFGPGTRLTVL.